The T cell receptor (beta chain) described here comes from a study of CD8+ T cells in alopecia areata. The wider study: Twice a day, 5 to 10 mg of oral tofacitinib was administered to treated patients.

Patients with alopecia areata provided lesional scalp punch biopsies as well as peripheral blood. This CDR3 is 10 amino acids long. Looked up from germline, CDR1 is SQVTM and CDR2 is ANQGSEA. Trimming cost V 7 bases and J 6 bases, with 9 bases left between them. Study-level points and caveats: Researchers report lesional scalp, most notably alopecia totalis/universalis, outstripped normal scalp in clonality. Patients shared TCRs less clearly than mice did, possibly for HLA-related reasons.

Points on this clone: What it recognizes is unknown.

Extracted RNA was reverse transcribed, and the resulting cDNA served as sequencing template. Measured with immunoSEQ multiplex PCR; TCRdb has only the in-frame clones, and not every one. Among more than 200,000 clones, under 70% were seen once, and the ten largest hold 1% to 1.5%. The sample here was CD4+ T cells sorted from blood, taken at week 0. The source of this sequence is a human donor with alopecia areata. The genes are TRBV29-1 and TRBJ1-1; D unresolved. The CDR3 region has the DNA TGCAGCGCCTCTCGCCCTGAAGCTTTCTTT. Amino acid sequence: CSASRPEAFF.